These 10 T cell receptor beta chains share one sample of origin, sequenced in a study of T cells in Graves' hyperthyroidism and ophthalmopathy. The TCR beta CDR3 regions underwent amplification using RNA transcripts as the source. The HTBI set primed first-round TCR CDR3 RT-PCR. TCRdb processed the multiplex PCR reads anew with MiXCR; each CDR3 protein has one entry. Found here are under 450,000 distinct CDR3 sequences, around 14% of them singletons; the top ten hold approximately 8%. The sequenced sample consisted of blood. The receptors derive from a woman aged 18-29 years with Graves' hyperthyroidism.

This clonotype has a handful of counts. The chain joins TRBV4-1 to TRBJ2-1, with 13 bases aligning to TRBD2. This CDR3 is 17 amino acids long. Trimming cost V 3 bases and J 6 bases; bases outside gene matches: 8. Germline V gene sequence: CDR1 MGHRA, CDR2 YSYEKL. The CDR3 coding sequence is TGCGCCAGCAGCCAGGGACTAGCGGGATCCACTTCCAATGAGCAGTTCTTC. It is translated as CASSQGLAGSTSNEQFF.

The chain has TRBV7-2 and TRBJ2-7; weak D call: TRBD1 (6 bases). CDR1 and CDR2 (germline): SGHTA, FQGNSA. Trimming shortened V by 0 bases and J by 9 bases, and 6 bases separated the two germline ends. The CDR3 has 11 residues. Here the CDR3 DNA reads TGTGCCAGCAGCTTAGCACAGGGGCAGTACTTC. Protein product: CASSLAQGQYF.

This clonotype was recorded at least ten times. The chain has TRBV7-2 and TRBJ1-2; no clear D. The CDR3 runs 13 residues. V shed 2 bases and J shed 4 bases, with 8 bases lying between them. CDR1 SGHTA and CDR2 FQGNSA come from the germline V gene. The CDR3 nucleotides are TGTGCCAGCAGCTTATCCAGCTTCTATGGCTACACCTTC. It specifies CASSLSSFYGYTF. Full variable domain (missing parts from reference TRBV7-2 and TRBJ1-2): GAGVSQSPSNKVTEKGKDVELRCDPISGHTALYWYRQSLGQGLEFLIYFQGNSAPDKSGLPSDRFSAERTGGSVSTLTIQRTQQEDSAVYLCASSLSSFYGYTFGSGTRLTVV.

The V call is TRBV28, the J call TRBJ1-4; 7 nucleotides match TRBD1. V gave up 6 bases and J gave up 7 bases; unmatched junction bases: 5. CDR3 size: 13 residues. Germline CDR1 reads MDHEN; CDR2 reads SYDVKM. As DNA, the CDR3 is TGTGCCAGCAGGGCTACAGGGGCTGAAAAACTGTTTTTT. Translating gives CASRATGAEKLFF.

As for this clonotype: Possible read error: a much larger clone is one base away. This chain connects TRBV9 to TRBJ2-7, with D perhaps being TRBD1 or TRBD2 (5 bases each). Germline assignment: CDR1 SGDLS and CDR2 YYNGEE. V lost 3 bases, J lost 0 bases, and 19 bases lay in between. The length of the CDR3 is 17 residues. The CDR3, as DNA: TGTGCCAGCAGCGGGGGGAAAGATCTGAAGGTCTCCTACGAGCAGTACTTC. It yields the protein CASSGGKDLKVSYEQYF. Full variable domain (rest looked up from reference TRBV9 and TRBJ2-7): DSGVTQTPKHLITATGQRVTLRCSPRSGDLSVYWYQQSLDQGLQFLIQYYNGEERAKGNILERFSAQQFPDLHSELNLSSLELGDSALYFCASSGGKDLKVSYEQYFGPGTRLTVT.

This clonotype was counted many times. J is TRBJ2-7 and V is TRBV27; D gene ambiguous. Trimming shortened V by 6 bases and J by 8 bases, and 14 bases separated the two germline ends. Germline V gives CDR1 MNHEY, CDR2 SMNVEV (reference sequence). The CDR3 is 12 amino acids. Here the CDR3 reads CASSFGRSQQYF. CDR3 nucleotide sequence: TGTGCCAGCAGCTTTGGCCGTTCACAGCAGTACTTC.

Ten or more counts support this clonotype. The V call is TRBV11-1, the J call TRBJ2-1; the D gene is possibly TRBD1 (6 bases). This CDR3 contains 14 residues. Trimming stripped 2 bases from V and 7 bases from J, with 12 bases between. Germline V gene lookup returns CDR1 SGHAT and CDR2 FQDESV (reference sequence). This CDR3 is CASSLFQGKNEQFF. As DNA, the CDR3 is TGTGCCAGCAGCTTATTTCAGGGGAAAAATGAGCAGTTCTTC.

This clonotype has a count of ten or more. The genes are TRBV10-3 and TRBJ1-2, with no clear D. V lost 0 bases to trimming and J lost 4 bases, with 15 bases between them. The germline gives CDR1 ENHRY, CDR2 SYGVKD. The CDR3 sequence is 16 residues long. CDR3 sequence: CAISESWVANVYGYTF. CDR3 sequence (DNA): TGTGCCATCAGTGAGTCGTGGGTGGCGAATGTCTATGGCTACACCTTC.

This clonotype was recorded a few times. CDR3 DNA: TGCGCCAGTGCTAGCGGGGTTCAAGAGACCCAGTACTTC. This translates into CASASGVQETQYF. The rearrangement uses TRBV4-1 and TRBJ2-5; 9 bases fit TRBD2. Germline CDR1 reads MGHRA; CDR2 reads YSYEKL. J was trimmed by 2 bases and V by 9 bases; bases with no gene match: 4. The CDR3 consists of 13 residues.

This clonotype has a count of ten or more. This sequence joins TRBV18 and TRBJ2-7; D possibly corresponds to TRBD1 (6 bases). Germline CDR1 and CDR2: KGHSH and LQKENI. The CDR3 runs 16 residues. The V gene lost 3 bases and the J gene lost 3 bases, with 18 bases spanning the gap. Written as DNA, the CDR3 is TGTGCCAGCTCACCCCCACAAGGGGGAGAGTTCTACGAGCAGTACTTC. It translates to CASSPPQGGEFYEQYF. Together with reference TRBV18 and TRBJ2-7, the CDR3 gives the full variable domain: NAGVMQNPRHLVRRRGQEARLRCSPMKGHSHVYWYRQLPEEGLKFMVYLQKENIIDESGMPKERFSAEFPKEGPSILRIQQVVRGDSAAYFCASSPPQGGEFYEQYFGPGTRLTVT.